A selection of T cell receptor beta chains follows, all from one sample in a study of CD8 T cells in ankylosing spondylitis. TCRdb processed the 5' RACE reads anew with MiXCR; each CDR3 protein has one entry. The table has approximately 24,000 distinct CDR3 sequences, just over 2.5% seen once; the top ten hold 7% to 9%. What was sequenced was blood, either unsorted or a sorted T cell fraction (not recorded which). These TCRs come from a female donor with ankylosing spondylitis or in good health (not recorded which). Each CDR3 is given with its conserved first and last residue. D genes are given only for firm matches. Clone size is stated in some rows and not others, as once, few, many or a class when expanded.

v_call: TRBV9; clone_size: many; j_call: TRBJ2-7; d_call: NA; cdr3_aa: CASSVVGETYEQYF; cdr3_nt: TGTGCCAGCAGCGTAGTCGGGGAAACCTACGAGCAGTACTTC
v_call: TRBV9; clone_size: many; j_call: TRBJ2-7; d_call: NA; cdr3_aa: CASSVGHPSYEQYF; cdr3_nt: TGTGCCAGCAGCGTAGGACATCCATCCTACGAGCAGTACTTC
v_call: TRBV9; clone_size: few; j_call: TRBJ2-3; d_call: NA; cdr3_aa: CASSATSGISTDTQYF; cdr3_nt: TGTGCCAGCAGCGCCACTAGTGGAATAAGCACAGATACGCAGTATTTT
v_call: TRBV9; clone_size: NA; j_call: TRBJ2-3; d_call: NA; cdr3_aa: CASSGEIRDTQYF; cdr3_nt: TGTGCCAGCAGCGGGGAGATACGGGATACGCAGTATTTT
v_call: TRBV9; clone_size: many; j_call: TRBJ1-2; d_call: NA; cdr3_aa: CASSVGTSYGYTF; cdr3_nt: TGTGCCAGCAGCGTAGGGACTAGCTATGGCTACACCTTC
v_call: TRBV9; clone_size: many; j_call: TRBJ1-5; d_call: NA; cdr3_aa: CASSGRESQPQHF; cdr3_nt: TGTGCCAGCAGCGGAAGGGAATCTCAGCCCCAGCATTTT
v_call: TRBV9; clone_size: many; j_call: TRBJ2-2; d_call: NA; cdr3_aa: CASSVVGTLNTGELFF; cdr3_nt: TGTGCCAGCAGCGTAGTGGGGACACTGAACACCGGGGAGCTGTTTTTT
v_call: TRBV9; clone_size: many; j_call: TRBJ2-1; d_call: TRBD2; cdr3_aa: CASSPQGTSGNNEQFF; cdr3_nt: TGTGCCAGCAGCCCCCAAGGGACTAGCGGGAACAATGAGCAGTTCTTC
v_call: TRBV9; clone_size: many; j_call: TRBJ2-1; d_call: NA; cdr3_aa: CASSVVQGRDEQFF; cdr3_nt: TGTGCCAGCAGCGTAGTGCAGGGGAGGGATGAGCAGTTCTTC
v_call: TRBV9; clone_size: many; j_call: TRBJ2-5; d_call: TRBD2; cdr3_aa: CASSGGLAGRVGQYF; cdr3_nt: TGTGCCAGCAGCGGCGGACTAGCGGGGAGGGTGGGCCAGTACTTC
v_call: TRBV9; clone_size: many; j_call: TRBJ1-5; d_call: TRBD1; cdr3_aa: CASSVTGTGNQPQHF; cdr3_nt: TGTGCCAGCAGCGTAACCGGGACAGGTAATCAGCCCCAGCATTTT
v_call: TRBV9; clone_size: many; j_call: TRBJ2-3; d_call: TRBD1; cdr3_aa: CASSHGQGQGSDTQYF; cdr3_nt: TGTGCCAGCAGCCACGGACAGGGCCAGGGCTCAGATACGCAGTATTTT
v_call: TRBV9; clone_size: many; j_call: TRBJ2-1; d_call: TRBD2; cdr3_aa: CASSARTSGSVNEQFF; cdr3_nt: TGTGCCAGCAGCGCTCGGACTAGCGGGAGTGTCAATGAGCAGTTCTTC
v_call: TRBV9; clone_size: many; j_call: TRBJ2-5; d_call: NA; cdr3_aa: CASSVDGQGRSTQYF; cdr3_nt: TGTGCCAGCAGCGTAGATGGCCAGGGCCGAAGTACCCAGTACTTC
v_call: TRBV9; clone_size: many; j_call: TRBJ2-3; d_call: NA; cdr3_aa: CASSVAGLSGTDTQYF; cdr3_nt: TGTGCCAGCAGCGTAGCGGGACTTTCCGGCACAGATACGCAGTATTTT
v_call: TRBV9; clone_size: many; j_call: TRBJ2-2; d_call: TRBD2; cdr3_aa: CASSVLSGTSTGELFF; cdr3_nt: TGTGCCAGCAGCGTACTGAGCGGGACTAGCACCGGGGAGCTGTTTTTT
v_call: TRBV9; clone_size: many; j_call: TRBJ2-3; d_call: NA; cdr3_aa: CASSVRPGSTDTQYF; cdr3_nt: TGTGCCAGCAGCGTACGGCCCGGGAGCACAGATACGCAGTATTTT
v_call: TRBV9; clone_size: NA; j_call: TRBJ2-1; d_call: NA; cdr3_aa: CASSAGQSSYNEQFF; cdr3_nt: TGTGCCAGCAGCGCTGGACAGAGCTCCTACAATGAGCAGTTCTTC
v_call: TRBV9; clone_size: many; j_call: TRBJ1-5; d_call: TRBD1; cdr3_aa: CASSVSGGRNQPQHF; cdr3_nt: TGTGCCAGCAGCGTATCAGGGGGCCGCAATCAGCCCCAGCATTTT
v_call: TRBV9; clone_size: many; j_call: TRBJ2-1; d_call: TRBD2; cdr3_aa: CASSKTPGLGEQFF; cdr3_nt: TGTGCCAGCAGCAAAACCCCGGGACTAGGGGAGCAGTTCTTC
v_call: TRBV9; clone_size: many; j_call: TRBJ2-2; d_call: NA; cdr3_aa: CASSVQIINTGELFF; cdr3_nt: TGTGCCAGCAGCGTTCAGATAATCAACACCGGGGAGCTGTTTTTT
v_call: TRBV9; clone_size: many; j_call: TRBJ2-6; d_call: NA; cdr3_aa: CASRASGANVLTF; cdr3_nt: TGTGCCAGCAGGGCCTCTGGGGCCAACGTCCTGACTTTC
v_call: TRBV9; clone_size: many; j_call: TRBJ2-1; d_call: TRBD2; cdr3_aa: CASSVAGGQGNEQFF; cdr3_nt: TGTGCCAGCAGCGTAGCGGGGGGGCAAGGGAATGAGCAGTTCTTC
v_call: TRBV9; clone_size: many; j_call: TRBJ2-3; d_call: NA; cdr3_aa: CASSGSGTSTDTQYF; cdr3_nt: TGTGCCAGCAGCGGGTCTGGGACTAGCACAGATACGCAGTATTTT
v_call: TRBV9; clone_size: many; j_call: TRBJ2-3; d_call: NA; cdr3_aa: CASSVRDWGDTQYF; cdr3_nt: TGTGCCAGCAGCGTCCGGGACTGGGGTGATACGCAGTATTTT
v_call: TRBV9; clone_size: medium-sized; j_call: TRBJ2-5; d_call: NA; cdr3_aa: CASSVTAGALDQETQYF; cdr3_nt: TGTGCCAGCAGCGTCACCGCGGGGGCCCTAGATCAAGAGACCCAGTACTTC
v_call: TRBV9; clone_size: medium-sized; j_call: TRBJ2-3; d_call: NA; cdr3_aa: CASSTTQGRSDTQYF; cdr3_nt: TGTGCCAGCAGCACTACCCAGGGGCGCTCAGATACGCAGTATTTT
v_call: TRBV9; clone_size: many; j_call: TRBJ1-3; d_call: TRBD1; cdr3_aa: CASSPGTASGNTIYF; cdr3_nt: TGTGCCAGCAGCCCCGGGACAGCCTCTGGAAACACCATATATTTT
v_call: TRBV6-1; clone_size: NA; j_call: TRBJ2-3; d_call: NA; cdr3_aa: CASSLPGDTQYF; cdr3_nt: TGTGCCAGCAGCCTCCCCGGAGATACGCAGTATTTT
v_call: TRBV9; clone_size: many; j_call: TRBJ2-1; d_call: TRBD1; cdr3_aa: CASSVVGRGGQGGNEQFF; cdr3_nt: TGTGCCAGCAGCGTAGTCGGAAGAGGGGGACAGGGAGGCAATGAGCAGTTCTTC
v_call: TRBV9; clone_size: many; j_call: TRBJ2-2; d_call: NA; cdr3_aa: CASSVMQNTGELFF; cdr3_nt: TGTGCCAGCAGCGTAATGCAGAACACCGGGGAGCTGTTTTTT
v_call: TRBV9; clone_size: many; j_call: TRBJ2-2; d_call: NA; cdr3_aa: CASSSGVNTGELFF; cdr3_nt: TGTGCCAGCAGCTCTGGGGTGAACACCGGGGAGCTGTTTTTT
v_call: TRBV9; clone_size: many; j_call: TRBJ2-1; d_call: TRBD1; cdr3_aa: CASSHKGGFSYNEQFF; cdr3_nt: TGTGCCAGCAGCCACAAAGGGGGCTTCTCCTACAATGAGCAGTTCTTC
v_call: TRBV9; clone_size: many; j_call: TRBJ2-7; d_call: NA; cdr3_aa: CASSVGTLTYEQYF; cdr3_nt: TGTGCCAGCAGCGTCGGGACACTCACCTACGAGCAGTACTTC
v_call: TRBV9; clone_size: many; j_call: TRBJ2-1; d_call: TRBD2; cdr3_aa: CASSASVREDNEQFF; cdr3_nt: TGTGCCAGCAGCGCCTCGGTCCGGGAGGACAATGAGCAGTTCTTC